Below, one T cell receptor (beta chain) is given with its context. Sequencing targeted expressed TCRB transcripts, as all isolated RNA had been reverse transcribed. Sequenced by immunoSEQ multiplex PCR; TCRdb stores in-frame clones only, minus some. The sample has 810,000 or so clones; roughly 15% are singletons. This specimen comes from a study of beta chain features in type 1 diabetes. V lost 4 bases and J lost 4, with 9 bases in between. This CDR3 spans 13 amino acids. CDR1 is WSHSY and CDR2 is SAAADI in the germline V gene. The rearrangement uses TRBV10-2 and TRBJ2-3, with no clear D. The clonotype was recovered from a young woman in good health. The sample was naive CD4+ T cells from blood. The CDR3 protein is CASSGIRADTQYF. The CDR3 region has the DNA TGCGCCAGCAGTGGGATACGCGCAGATACGCAGTATTTT.